A single sample gave rise to the 31 T cell receptor beta chains below, sequenced in a study of T cell changes during pregnancy in multiple sclerosis. Only in-frame clones appear in the TCRdb table, and some are missing; sequencing was by immunoSEQ multiplex PCR. The sample carries approximately 40,000 clones, roughly 93% recorded once. The sample here was CD4+ T cells from peripheral blood mononuclear cells, taken before pregnancy. These receptors originate from a female donor with multiple sclerosis, enrolled in a pregnancy study.

V is TRBV30 and J is TRBJ2-2; D is perhaps TRBD2 (5 bases). The germline V gene has CDR1 GTSNPN and CDR2 SVGIG (reference sequence). The CDR3 is 14 amino acids. V was trimmed by 2 bases and J by 1 base, leaving 8 bases between them. The CDR3, as DNA: TGTGCCTGGAGTAGAGGGAAGAACACCGGGGAGCTGTTTTTT. It encodes CAWSRGKNTGELFF.

The V gene is TRBV11-3, the J gene TRBJ2-2; 9 nucleotides line up with TRBD2. Germline values: CDR1 SGHNT, CDR2 YENEEA. V shed 5 bases, J shed 0 bases, and the junction held 7 bases outside the gene matches. This CDR3 is built from 17 residues. This CDR3 reads CASSRQPSGTNTGELFF. The CDR3 region has the DNA TGTGCCAGCAGCAGACAACCTAGCGGGACGAACACCGGGGAGCTGTTTTTT.

The chain joins TRBV6-6 to TRBJ1-6; D gene uncertain. Per germline, CDR1 MNHNY and CDR2 SVGAGI (reference sequence). CDR3 length: 13 residues. With 7 bases removed from V and 10 bases from J, the gap between germline ends came to 14 bases. The DNA of the CDR3 is TGTGCCAGCACGGGAGATCGGGTCTCACCCCTCCACTTT. This sequence encodes CASTGDRVSPLHF.

This chain links TRBV7-9 with TRBJ2-1; 10 bases match TRBD2. The CDR3 is made up of 17 amino acids. Trimming at V came to 6 bases and at J to 4 bases, leaving 12 bases not matched to a gene. Looked up from germline, CDR1 is SEHNR and CDR2 is FQNEAQ (reference sequence). The CDR3: CASSFSSGRLIYNEQFF. In DNA, the CDR3 is TGTGCCAGCAGTTTTTCTAGCGGGAGACTGATTTACAATGAGCAGTTCTTC. Filled out from reference TRBV7-9 and TRBJ2-1, the complete variable domain reads DTGVSQNPRHKITKRGQNVTFRCDPISEHNRLYWYRQTLGQGPEFLTYFQNEAQLEKSRLLSDRFSAERPKGSFSTLEIQRTEQGDSAMYLCASSFSSGRLIYNEQFFGPGTRLTVL.

This chain uses TRBV19 with TRBJ1-5; 7 positions agree with TRBD1. With V trimmed by 6 bases and J by 0 bases, 5 bases remained unmatched. Germline values: CDR1 LNHDA, CDR2 SQIVND (reference sequence). The CDR3 runs to 15 residues. The CDR3 here is CASRVTGYSNQPQHF. DNA of the CDR3: TGTGCCAGTAGAGTGACAGGGTATAGCAATCAGCCCCAGCATTTT. The full variable domain, its missing parts supplied by reference TRBV19 and TRBJ1-5, is DGGITQSPKYLFRKEGQNVTLSCEQNLNHDAMYWYRQDPGQGLRLIYYSQIVNDFQKGDIAEGYSVSREKKESFPLTVTSAQKNPTAFYLCASRVTGYSNQPQHFGDGTRLSIL.

The chain carries TRBV19 and TRBJ2-2; D gene ambiguous. CDR3 size: 13 residues. Germline CDR1 and CDR2: LNHDA and SQIVND (reference sequence). Trimming pared 3 bases from V and 2 bases from J, leaving 4 bases between. CDR3 nucleotides: TGTGCCAGTAGTATTGTAAACACCGGGGAGCTGTTTTTT. As protein: CASSIVNTGELFF. The full variable domain, completed using reference TRBV19 and TRBJ2-2, is DGGITQSPKYLFRKEGQNVTLSCEQNLNHDAMYWYRQDPGQGLRLIYYSQIVNDFQKGDIAEGYSVSREKKESFPLTVTSAQKNPTAFYLCASSIVNTGELFFGEGSRLTVL.

The chain carries TRBV28 and TRBJ2-7; maybe TRBD2 (5 bases). Germline assignment: CDR1 MDHEN and CDR2 SYDVKM. The CDR3 has 16 amino acids. Trimming stripped 1 base from V and 2 bases from J, with 15 bases between. This chain's CDR3 is CASSLLSLAGTYEQYF. The CDR3 DNA is TGTGCCAGCAGTTTATTGTCGCTAGCAGGTACCTACGAGCAGTACTTC.

The CDR3 DNA reads as TGTGCCAGCAGCCAATCGACGAGGGACAGTGAAGCTTTCTTT. Its translation is CASSQSTRDSEAFF. The chain links TRBV16 to TRBJ1-1; 7 positions match TRBD1. Trimming at V came to 0 bases and at J to 7 bases, leaving 5 bases not matched to a gene. The germline V gene has CDR1 KGHSY and CDR2 FQNENV. This CDR3 is built from 14 residues.

This clone appeared a single time. The rearrangement joins TRBV6-1 to TRBJ2-2; 10 bases agree with TRBD2. The ends lost 6 bases at V and 6 bases at J; junction bases unmatched: 7. Germline CDR1 is MNHNS and CDR2 is SASEGT. This CDR3 contains 15 residues. This CDR3 is CASREREGRPGELFF. CDR3 in DNA: TGTGCCAGCAGAGAGCGGGAGGGCCGTCCCGGGGAGCTGTTTTTT.

The genes are TRBV5-1 and TRBJ1-6, with D possibly matching TRBD1 (6 bases). Germline CDR1 reads SGHRS; CDR2 reads YFSETQ. CDR3 size: 17 residues. V was pared by 4 bases and J by 0 bases, with 14 bases between. In nucleotides, the CDR3 is TGCGCCAGCAGCCCAAAACAGGGAAGCTCCTATAATTCACCCCTCCACTTT. Residues: CASSPKQGSSYNSPLHF.

This chain links TRBV4-2 with TRBJ1-2; D might be TRBD1 (5 bases). V was trimmed by 3 bases and J by 4 bases, leaving 18 bases between them. CDR3 size: 16 residues. Germline CDR1 is LGHNA and CDR2 is YNFKEQ. CDR3 region: CASSHVPGAGSYGYTF. CDR3 bases: TGTGCCAGCAGCCACGTACCGGGAGCAGGGTCCTATGGCTACACCTTC.

This clone has only one observation. Here the CDR3 reads CALDYSTDTQYF. DNA for the CDR3: TGTGCCCTGGACTATAGCACAGATACGCAGTATTTT. The gene calls are TRBV19 and TRBJ2-3; TRBD2 might be the D (6 bases). The CDR3 spans 12 residues. The V gene lost 11 bases and the J gene lost 0 bases, with 9 bases spanning the gap. CDR1 and CDR2 (germline): LNHDA, SQIVND (reference sequence).

This rearrangement joins TRBV19 to TRBJ2-3, with 10 bases identical to TRBD1. The CDR3 sequence is 17 residues long. V shed 5 bases, J shed 0 bases, and the junction held 8 bases outside the gene matches. Germline CDR1 and CDR2: LNHDA and SQIVND (reference sequence). CDR3 protein: CASSSSGTGVSTDTQYF. In DNA, the CDR3 is TGTGCCAGTAGTTCGTCCGGGACAGGGGTTAGCACAGATACGCAGTATTTT. Together with reference TRBV19 and TRBJ2-3, the CDR3 gives the full variable domain: DGGITQSPKYLFRKEGQNVTLSCEQNLNHDAMYWYRQDPGQGLRLIYYSQIVNDFQKGDIAEGYSVSREKKESFPLTVTSAQKNPTAFYLCASSSSGTGVSTDTQYFGPGTRLTVL.

The chain couples TRBV27 to TRBJ2-2, with TRBD2 identical over 8 bases. The CDR3 is 16 amino acids. J gave up 8 bases and V 2 bases, and 10 bases lay outside the gene matches. CDR1 and CDR2 (germline): MNHEY, SMNVEV (reference sequence). This CDR3 is CASSLTSGPPWGELFF. The CDR3 bases are TGTGCCAGCAGTTTAACTAGCGGCCCTCCCTGGGGGGAGCTGTTTTTT.

Only a few counts were recorded for this clone. The chain links TRBV5-1 to TRBJ1-4, with D possibly being TRBD1 (5 bases). The CDR3 totals 14 residues. Deletions cut 0 bases from V and 4 bases from J, with 7 bases between. Per the germline V gene, CDR1 is SGHRS and CDR2 is YFSETQ. The CDR3 loop is CASSLAGVNEKLFF. The CDR3 bases are TGCGCCAGCAGCTTGGCGGGGGTTAATGAAAAACTGTTTTTT.

This clone was seen a handful of times. The V gene is TRBV7-6, the J gene TRBJ2-5, with 10 bases identical to TRBD2. This CDR3 spans 14 amino acids. J lost 4 bases, V lost 5 bases, and 4 bases had no gene match. Germline-derived CDR1 and CDR2 are SGHVS and FNYEAQ. DNA for the CDR3: TGTGCCAGCAGCCATCGACTAGCGGGAGAGACCCAGTACTTC. Protein sequence: CASSHRLAGETQYF.

This rearrangement joins TRBV29-1 to TRBJ2-1, with unresolved D. V lost 5 bases to trimming and J lost 2 bases, with 13 bases between them. Germline CDR1 SQVTM, CDR2 ANQGSEA. CDR3 length: 14 amino acids. For the CDR3, the DNA is TGCAGCGTTTCTTTGGCTTTCACCTACAATGAGCAGTTCTTC. This sequence encodes CSVSLAFTYNEQFF.

The rearrangement uses TRBV7-8 and TRBJ1-5, with D perhaps TRBD1 (5 bases). This CDR3 spans 16 amino acids. Germline lookup yields CDR1 SGHVS and CDR2 FQNEAQ. V was clipped by 1 base and J by 2 bases, with 12 bases between them. In nucleotides, the CDR3 is TGTGCCAGCAGCTTAGTCGGGAGGGGAGGCAATCAGCCCCAGCATTTT. This gives the protein CASSLVGRGGNQPQHF.

The V call is TRBV18, the J call TRBJ2-2; D might be TRBD2 (6 bases). CDR1 and CDR2 from the germline V gene are KGHSH and LQKENI. The CDR3 contains 13 residues. V lost 3 bases to trimming and J lost 8 bases, with 10 bases between them. The CDR3 sequence is CASSPPGTGELFF. In nucleotides, the CDR3 is TGTGCCAGCTCACCCCCCGGGACTGGGGAGCTGTTTTTT. Filled out from reference TRBV18 and TRBJ2-2, the complete variable domain reads NAGVMQNPRHLVRRRGQEARLRCSPMKGHSHVYWYRQLPEEGLKFMVYLQKENIIDESGMPKERFSAEFPKEGPSILRIQQVVRGDSAAYFCASSPPGTGELFFGEGSRLTVL.

The V and J genes are TRBV29-1 and TRBJ1-2; no clear D gene. Trimming left V 0 bases short and J 4 bases short, with 12 bases between. This CDR3 spans 14 amino acids. Germline V CDR1 and CDR2: SQVTM, ANQGSEA. CDR3 loop: CSVEDAGMGYGYTF. For the CDR3, the DNA is TGCAGCGTTGAAGATGCGGGGATGGGCTATGGCTACACCTTC.

The chain links TRBV9 to TRBJ2-5; tentative D call: TRBD2 (6 bases). The CDR3 consists of 16 residues. Germline V CDR1 and CDR2: SGDLS, YYNGEE. V shed 2 bases and J shed 5 bases, with 19 bases lying between them. The CDR3 DNA reads as TGTGCCAGCAGCGTTACCGGGAGCAGCATGGTGGAGACCCAGTACTTC. Amino acid sequence: CASSVTGSSMVETQYF. The full variable domain, rest sourced from reference TRBV9 and TRBJ2-5, is DSGVTQTPKHLITATGQRVTLRCSPRSGDLSVYWYQQSLDQGLQFLIQYYNGEERAKGNILERFSAQQFPDLHSELNLSSLELGDSALYFCASSVTGSSMVETQYFGPGTRLLVL.

The V gene is TRBV4-2, the J gene TRBJ2-3; 10 bases map to TRBD2. The CDR3 consists of 19 residues. CDR1 is LGHNA, CDR2 YNFKEQ, per germline. The V gene end was trimmed by 1 base and the J gene end by 0 bases; junction bases not matched to a gene: 10. Here the CDR3 reads CASSQGGTASGGSTDTQYF. The CDR3 DNA reads as TGTGCCAGCAGCCAAGGGGGGACGGCTAGCGGGGGAAGCACAGATACGCAGTATTTT.

CDR3 in amino acids: CASSHPSRGGGLGLAGFNYNEQFF. CDR3 nucleotide sequence: TGTGCCAGCAGCCATCCTTCTCGGGGGGGCGGGCTAGGACTAGCGGGTTTTAATTACAATGAGCAGTTCTTC. This chain uses TRBV4-2 with TRBJ2-1, with 11 nucleotides matching TRBD2. The CDR3 is 24 amino acids. The J segment lost 4 bases and the V segment lost 3 bases, leaving 29 bases of the junction unmatched. Germline assignment: CDR1 LGHNA and CDR2 YNFKEQ.

The chain employs TRBV2 and TRBJ2-5; TRBD2 aligns across 8 bases. This CDR3 is 14 amino acids long. V shed 10 bases and J 5 bases; nucleotides not matched to a gene: 12. Germline assignment: CDR1 SNHLY and CDR2 FYNNEI. CDR3 coding DNA: TGTGCCACAAAATGGGCGGGAGGTAGGGAGACCCAGTACTTC. Amino acids: CATKWAGGRETQYF.

This sequence joins TRBV7-9 and TRBJ2-5, with 7 bases matching TRBD2. Germline V lookup: CDR1 SEHNR, CDR2 FQNEAQ (reference sequence). There are 17 residues in the CDR3. With V trimmed by 1 base and J by 5 bases, 13 bases remained unmatched. In nucleotides, the CDR3 is TGTGCCAGCAGCTTAGTGGGAGGGCCAGCGGAAGGGGAGACCCAGTACTTC. Its protein is CASSLVGGPAEGETQYF.

CDR3 DNA sequence: TGTGCCAGCAGCCGGACTGGGTCACGCGAGCAGTACTTC. It translates to CASSRTGSREQYF. The genes are TRBV7-3 and TRBJ2-7; a possible D gene is TRBD2 (5 bases). CDR1 SGHTA and CDR2 FQGTGA come from the germline V gene. Deletions cut 5 bases from V and 6 bases from J, with 14 bases between. CDR3 length: 13 amino acids.

V and J are TRBV9 and TRBJ2-1, with D tentatively TRBD2 (6 bases). The ends were cut back, 0 bases at V and 5 bases at J, with 12 bases in the middle. Germline loops: CDR1 SGDLS, CDR2 YYNGEE. The CDR3 consists of 15 residues. CDR3 in DNA: TGTGCCAGCAGCGTAGGCCTAGCGCCTAACAATGAGCAGTTCTTC. Protein sequence: CASSVGLAPNNEQFF.

The V and J genes are TRBV29-1 and TRBJ1-2; unclear D gene. V shed 3 bases and J shed 4 bases, with 9 bases lying between them. The CDR3 totals 12 residues. Germline CDR1 is SQVTM and CDR2 is ANQGSEA. The CDR3 sequence is CSVEWATYGYTF. Written as DNA, the CDR3 is TGCAGCGTTGAGTGGGCGACCTATGGCTACACCTTC.

V gene TRBV7-9 combines with J gene TRBJ2-5; perhaps TRBD2 as D (6 bases). Germline CDR1 is SEHNR and CDR2 is FQNEAQ (reference sequence). The CDR3 loop spans 13 amino acids. Trimming shortened V by 3 bases and J by 5 bases, and 10 bases separated the two germline ends. CDR3 residues: CASSFGEVETQYF. The DNA for the CDR3 is TGTGCCAGCAGCTTCGGGGAGGTGGAGACCCAGTACTTC.

The chain employs TRBV10-3 and TRBJ2-4, with D tentatively TRBD2 (5 bases). Trimming removed 0 bases at V and 7 bases at J, with 10 bases between. From germline, CDR1 is ENHRY and CDR2 SYGVKD. CDR3 length: 14 amino acids. In DNA form, the CDR3 reads TGTGCCATCAGTGAGTCGAGGGATCGGAACATTCAGTACTTC. Its protein product is CAISESRDRNIQYF.

The chain recombines TRBV11-2 with TRBJ1-1, with 9 bases lining up with TRBD1. Trimming took 6 bases from V and 5 from J; bases not matched to a gene: 13. The CDR3 is 16 residues long. From germline, CDR1 is SGHAT and CDR2 FQNNGV. CDR3 loop: CASRKGQGGWWTEAFF. CDR3 nucleotide sequence: TGTGCCAGCAGAAAGGGACAGGGAGGATGGTGGACTGAAGCTTTCTTT.